This T cell receptor (beta chain) was found in a study of blood T cell repertoires in COVID-19. Study-level information: Collection of acute and convalescent COVID-19 samples took place in the United States, Italy and Spain. PBMCs, B-cell-depleted T cells, or T cells were the source of the cDNA or gDNA that made up the material.

This clone was detected a few times. CDR3 length: 16 amino acids. The V gene end was trimmed by 5 bases and the J gene end by 5 bases; junction bases not matched to a gene: 4. From germline, CDR1 is LNHNV and CDR2 YYDKDF (reference sequence). The protocol was immunoSEQ multiplex PCR, while the TCRdb copy is restricted to in-frame clones and leaves out a portion. The table shows about 140,000 clones, with nearly 80% occurring only once. Cohorts were based on clinical histories the participants reported. Two negative PCRs, clearance, or symptom resolution were required of recovered Cohort 3 donors. The material sequenced was PBMCs or T cells enriched from blood (not recorded which). This receptor was identified in a woman in her forties or fifties who had recovered from COVID-19. The chain combines TRBV15 with TRBJ2-2, with 14 nucleotides matching TRBD2. The CDR3 DNA is TGTGCCACCAGCTCCCGACTAGCGGGGGGGACCGGGGAGCTGTTTTTT. Encoded protein: CATSSRLAGGTGELFF.